The sequence of this T cell receptor beta chain was determined in a study of blood T cells in healthy people across ages (dated by TCRdb to between 2014 and 2017). In terms of the full investigation: Template switching captured roughly one uniquely barcoded TCR beta cDNA molecule per two T cells in model experiments. To track age-related changes in TCR beta repertoire diversity, the study relied on deep sequencing normalized with unique cDNA molecular identifiers. Four age groups were formed from the donors: young (average approximately 16 years), middle-aged (approximately 40), aged (about 62) and long-lived (about 80). To avoid experimental bias, donors of different ages were distributed randomly across sequencing lanes. The study analyzed two additional independent replicas of 1 million unique cDNA reads from the same blood draw for two donors, one aged 18 to 30 and one aged 80 or older. Study-wide findings and limitations: Because donor CMV infection status was unknown, age-related changes in expanded clonotypes were potentially confounded. Estimates of total diversity based on one million sequenced T cells were regarded as lower bounds and as underestimates. There was a strong correlation between observed TCR beta diversity and the percentage of naive T cells measured by flow cytometry. As age increased, observed TCR beta diversity per million T cells dropped in a roughly linear way, and a significant reduction was already evident by age 40. The long-lived group showed more naive CD4+ T cells, fewer expanded clones and increased TCR diversity than the aged group, suggesting age selection. Conclusive comparison of naive and antigen-experienced compartments was prevented by the profiling of bulk unsorted PBMCs.

The method was 5' RACE. Instrument on record: Illumina HiSeq 2500. A second about 6 to 11 cycle PCR used a sample-barcoded 5' primer and a J-beta primer mix. A unique molecular identifier was introduced onto each TCR beta cDNA molecule by a template-switch 5' adaptor carrying 12 random nucleotides. Each sample yielded at least 2.5 million CDR3-containing paired-end reads. All of the RNA was converted into first-strand cDNA using the Mint cDNA synthesis kit, with a TRBC-specific oligonucleotide serving as the primer. All cDNA was treated with uracil-DNA glycosylase and then went through a first 18-cycle PCR with the universal primers M1SS and BC2_uni_R. Processing in the source paper ran as follows. Normalization of each sample was performed by random selection of 1 million high-quality reads, each carrying a distinct molecular identifier. Instead of being binned into consensus sequences, reads with shared molecular identifiers were discarded. MiTCR, set to a Q25 quality threshold and the strictest error-elimination algorithm, was used for CDR3 identification, clonotype clustering and error correction. A nonparametric unseen species model using Euler transformation provided a lower-bound estimate of total TCR beta diversity. TCRdb itself trimmed the public reads at Q25 with fastp, ran MiXCR and retained productive beta chains. Identical CDR3 protein sequences are pooled into one entry, listed with their most common genes and DNA. TCRdb, not the original authors, processed these V and J calls. This sample is represented by 710,000 or so distinct CDR3 sequences; 22% of them were singletons. Around a fifth of the sample rests with the top ten.

The donors were 40 or so Caucasian individuals from Russia, aged roughly 6 to 100 years, who were systemically healthy. About 9.1 milliliters of peripheral blood were collected from each donor into EDTA-treated Vacutainer tubes. PBMCs were isolated by Ficoll-Paque density-gradient centrifugation, with at least 7 million obtained per sample. Total RNA was extracted from PBMCs with Trizol reagent, with at least 5 micrograms obtained per sample. Naive CD45RAhigh/CD27high T cell percentages were measured by flow cytometry on a PBMC aliquot from every donor. CDR3 length: 13 amino acids, cysteine to phenylalanine. Only the CDR3 portion is preserved as DNA: 39 bases, with reading frame beginning at the first base. In the germline V gene, CDR1 corresponds to SGHNT and CDR2 to YENEEA. Concerning this clonotype itself: It lacks a known antigen. A junction end diverges from the germline sequence, so it may reflect a read error.

The sequenced sample consisted of blood. The TCR sequence derives from a man between 65 and 85 years old in good health. The chain employs TRBV11-3 and TRBJ2-1, with TRBD2 perhaps the D gene, on 5 matching bases. The nucleotide sequence reads TGTGCCAGCGGCTTAAATAGCGAAGATGAGCAGTTCTTC. This sequence encodes CASGLNSEDEQFF.